The present entry profiles one TCR beta chain with its context. Patients chosen for sequencing had CD8+CD57+ cells that had expanded, as shown by flow cytometry. The sample belongs to a study of CD8+CD57+ T cells in acquired aplastic anemia. Study in general: The average for DNA from sorted CD4+ and CD8+ cells was approximately 3.2 ug.

TCR beta VDJ and CDR3 were profiled, and genomic DNA was the template. TCRdb redid the calling of the reads with MiXCR, one entry per CDR3 protein. The sample holds 150,000 to 200,000 distinct CDR3 sequences, around 52% seen once. Sequenced sample: sorted CD4+, CD8+, or CD8+CD57+ T cells (not recorded which) from PBMCs. The receptor was isolated from a human donor with aplastic anemia.

Here the CDR3 DNA reads TGCAGTGCTAGAGATTACATTTCAACGGCTAGCGGGCAAGAGACCCAGTACTTC. Encoded protein: CSARDYISTASGQETQYF. The rearrangement uses TRBV20-1 and TRBJ2-5; TRBD2 matches 8 bases. The CDR3 has 18 amino acids. The junction had 14 bases not matched to a gene; V was cut back by 0 bases and J by 2 bases. The germline CDR1 and CDR2 sequences are DFQATT and SNEGSKA (reference sequence).